A single sample gave rise to the 7 T cell receptor beta chains below, sequenced in a study of cytomegalovirus exposure and HLA in healthy donors. The protocol was immunoSEQ multiplex PCR, while the TCRdb copy is restricted to in-frame clones and leaves out a portion. The table records 200,000 or so clones, approximately 84% of them present only once. What was sequenced was PBMCs. The receptors shown here come from a man aged 18 to 29 in good health and CMV-seropositive.

The rearrangement joins TRBV15 to TRBJ2-1; 14 bases are a match to TRBD2. The CDR3 runs to 18 residues. The V segment lost 8 bases and the J segment 4 bases; nucleotides outside the gene matches: 13. Germline V gene lookup returns CDR1 LNHNV and CDR2 YYDKDF (reference sequence). CDR3 protein: CATGKGLAGEGWYNEQFF. The CDR3 DNA reads as TGTGCCACCGGAAAGGGACTAGCGGGAGAGGGGTGGTACAATGAGCAGTTCTTC.

This clone showed up just once. The chain couples TRBV30 to TRBJ2-3, with TRBD2 matching 10 bases. The germline V gene has CDR1 GTSNPN and CDR2 SVGIG (reference sequence). The CDR3 is made up of 15 amino acids. Trimming took 2 bases from V and 3 from J; bases not matched to a gene: 5. The CDR3 DNA reads as TGTGCCTGGAGTCACGGGACTAGCGTGACAGATACGCAGTATTTT. Translation: CAWSHGTSVTDTQYF.

The gene calls are TRBV27 and TRBJ1-2; D remains unclear. The CDR3 consists of 14 residues. Between the trimmed V and J ends, which lost 7 bases and 7 bases, there was a span of 19 bases. Germline V lookup: CDR1 MNHEY, CDR2 SMNVEV (reference sequence). The CDR3 DNA follows: TGTGCCAGCAAGTCCCTCACTAGGCTCAGTGGCTACACCTTC. Translating it yields CASKSLTRLSGYTF.

The V call is TRBV28, the J call TRBJ1-3; 7 bases line up with TRBD1. The germline V gene encodes CDR1 MDHEN and CDR2 SYDVKM. Trimming cost V 10 bases and J 3 bases; bases outside gene matches: 3. This CDR3 is 12 amino acids long. The CDR3 is CATGTVGNTIYF. For the CDR3, the DNA is TGTGCCACGGGGACAGTTGGAAACACCATATATTTT.

This clone was seen just once. This chain joins TRBV2 and TRBJ2-1; no firm D call. The CDR3 spans 10 residues. CDR1 is SNHLY and CDR2 is FYNNEI in the germline V gene. Trimming cost V 4 bases and J 9 bases, with 4 bases left between them. The CDR3 sequence: CASSAGEQFF. CDR3 in DNA: TGTGCCAGCAGTGCAGGTGAGCAGTTCTTC.

This chain uses TRBV9 with TRBJ2-7, with D perhaps TRBD1 (6 bases). The CDR3 has 15 residues. Trimming removed 2 bases from V and 4 bases from J, with 16 bases in between. The germline CDR1 and CDR2 sequences are SGDLS and YYNGEE. The CDR3 region is CASSVGGAGSYEQYF. The CDR3 nucleotides read TGTGCCAGCAGCGTTGGGGGCGCGGGCTCTTACGAGCAGTACTTC.

This sequence joins TRBV19 and TRBJ1-4; D possibly corresponds to TRBD1 (5 bases). This CDR3 is 15 amino acids long. V was clipped by 7 bases and J by 4 bases, with 16 bases between them. From germline, CDR1 is LNHDA and CDR2 SQIVND (reference sequence). CDR3 region: CASNLWSDSNEKLFF. The CDR3 nucleotides read TGTGCCAGTAACTTGTGGTCAGACAGTAATGAAAAACTGTTTTTT.